This T cell receptor (beta chain) was retrieved from a study of CD8 T cells in ankylosing spondylitis. Study outcomes and limitations: Significant enrichment of disease-linked clones was reportedly seen in matched ankylosing spondylitis synovial fluid. As for the disease-linked clones, they showed a CD8+ phenotype and occurred at relatively low frequencies in peripheral blood. Apparently characteristic of ankylosing spondylitis blood was a TCR beta motif (about 8 highly homologous variants).

TCR beta libraries were made by quantitative 5'-RACE with molecular barcodes. Each CDR3 protein gets one entry after TCRdb re-called the 5' RACE reads with MiXCR. The sample lists 500,000 or so distinct CDR3 sequences, less than 6% occurring once. This clonotype was picked up many times. Its target is not known. The source is a male donor with ankylosing spondylitis. Material: blood, either unsorted or a sorted T cell fraction (not recorded which).

CDR3 sequence reads: CAIRAGAGNEQFF. CDR3 sequence (DNA): TGTGCCATCAGAGCGGGAGCGGGCAATGAGCAGTTCTTC. V usage is TRBV10-3 and J usage is TRBJ2-1, with 8 bases fitting TRBD2. From germline, CDR1 is ENHRY and CDR2 SYGVKD. The CDR3 loop spans 13 amino acids. V shed 6 bases, J shed 6 bases, and the junction held 4 bases outside the gene matches.